The 7 T cell receptor beta chains presented below share a single source sample, sequenced in a study of blood T cell repertoires in COVID-19. Generated by immunoSEQ multiplex PCR, the TCRdb table keeps only in-frame clones and is missing some. Of around 300,000 clones listed, approximately 90% are singletons. Source material: peripheral blood. These receptor sequences come from a woman aged 50 to 60 with COVID-19, enrolled during active disease.

V is TRBV2 and J is TRBJ2-7; weak D call: TRBD1 (6 bases). The CDR3 has 15 residues. V was shortened by 2 bases and J by 7 bases, with 18 bases between the two germline ends. Germline CDR1 SNHLY, CDR2 FYNNEI. The CDR3 loop reads CASSEFQGRAWEQYF. In nucleotides, the CDR3 is TGTGCCAGCAGTGAATTCCAGGGGAGAGCTTGGGAGCAGTACTTC.

DNA for the CDR3: TGTGCCAGCAGCCCTCAAGACAGGGGGCTCGAGGAGACCCAGTACTTC. Translating gives CASSPQDRGLEETQYF. The chain combines TRBV14 with TRBJ2-5; 10 positions match TRBD1. Germline V gene sequence: CDR1 SGHDN, CDR2 FVKESK. With V trimmed by 4 bases and J by 5 bases, 10 bases remained unmatched. CDR3 size: 16 residues.

This clone was observed once. The J gene is TRBJ2-7, the V gene TRBV18; 8 nucleotides line up with TRBD1. Germline V CDR1 and CDR2: KGHSH, LQKENI. J was trimmed by 1 base and V by 1 base; bases with no gene match: 6. The CDR3 is 16 amino acids. The CDR3 loop reads CASSPQGTGFSYEQYF. Written as DNA, the CDR3 is TGTGCCAGCTCACCACAAGGGACAGGATTTTCCTACGAGCAGTACTTC.

The V call is TRBV11-2, the J call TRBJ2-1, with D unresolved. The CDR3 is made up of 12 amino acids. The V and J ends lost 4 bases and 12 bases respectively, with 13 bases between them. The germline V gene encodes CDR1 SGHAT and CDR2 FQNNGV. For the CDR3, the DNA is TGTGCCAGCAGCTATGCCCAGCAGGTGCAGTTCTTC. This codes for CASSYAQQVQFF.

This rearrangement joins TRBV3-1 (or the pseudogene TRBV3-2) to TRBJ2-1, with D maybe TRBD2 (6 bases). The length of the CDR3 is 15 residues. With 3 bases removed from V and 4 bases from J, the gap between germline ends came to 13 bases. Per the germline V gene, CDR1 is LGHDT and CDR2 is YNNKEL (reference sequence). In DNA, the CDR3 is TGTGCCAGCAGCCAGGAGGGTAGGTCTTACAATGAGCAGTTCTTC. Its translation: CASSQEGRSYNEQFF.

V is TRBV14 and J is TRBJ2-6; D call uncertain. Per the germline V gene, CDR1 is SGHDN and CDR2 is FVKESK. CDR3 length: 18 residues. V lost 1 base to trimming and J lost 0 bases, with 13 bases between them. The CDR3 region has the DNA TGTGCCAGCAGCCAAGCCCCACCGTACACCTCTGGGGCCAACGTCCTGACTTTC. Protein sequence: CASSQAPPYTSGANVLTF.

V and J are TRBV10-1 and TRBJ2-7, with 11 bases aligning to TRBD1. The CDR3 has 15 residues. Looked up from germline, CDR1 is WNHNN and CDR2 is SYGVQD (reference sequence). Trimming cost V 2 bases and J 2 bases; bases outside gene matches: 2. The CDR3 coding sequence is TGCGCCAGCAGTGAGGGGACAGGGGGTCCCTACGAGCAGTACTTC. It specifies CASSEGTGGPYEQYF.